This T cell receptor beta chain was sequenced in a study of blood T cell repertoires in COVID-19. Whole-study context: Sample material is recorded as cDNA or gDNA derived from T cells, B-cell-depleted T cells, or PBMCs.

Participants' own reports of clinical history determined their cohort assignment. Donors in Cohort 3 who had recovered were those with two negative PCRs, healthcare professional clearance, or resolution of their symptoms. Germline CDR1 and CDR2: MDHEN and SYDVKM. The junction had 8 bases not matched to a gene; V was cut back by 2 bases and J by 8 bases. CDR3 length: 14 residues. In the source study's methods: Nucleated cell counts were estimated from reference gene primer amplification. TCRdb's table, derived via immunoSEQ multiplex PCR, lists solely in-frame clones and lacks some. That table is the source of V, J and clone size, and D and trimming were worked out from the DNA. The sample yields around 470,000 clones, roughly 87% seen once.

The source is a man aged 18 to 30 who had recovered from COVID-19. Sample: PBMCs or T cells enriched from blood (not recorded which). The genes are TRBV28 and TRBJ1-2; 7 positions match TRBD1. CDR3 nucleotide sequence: TGTGCCAGCAGTTTAGTTTACAGGGGTAGCGGCTACACCTTC. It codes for CASSLVYRGSGYTF.